Listed below are T cell receptor beta chains from one sample, sequenced in a study of OX40 agonist ivuxolimab in advanced cancers. Here immunoSEQ multiplex PCR was the method, and the copy in TCRdb shows in-frame clones only, minus some. Of about 69,000 clones listed, 80% to 90% are singletons. This specimen was CD4+ or CD8+ T cells sorted from blood, taken in a trial of the OX40 agonist ivuxolimab. The receptor set was obtained from an adult with an advanced solid tumor such as melanoma, head and neck, liver or kidney cancer. CDR3s include the opening cysteine and the closing phenylalanine or tryptophan. D genes are given only for firm matches. Only part of the rows carry a size: once, few, many, or a class if the clone is expanded.

CDR3 protein: CSVVLAKNIQYF
CDR3 DNA: TGCAGCGTTGTTCTAGCCAAAAACATTCAGTACTTC
J gene: TRBJ2-4
V gene: TRBV29-1
D gene: .
clone size: .

CDR3 protein: CASSLAAGVVGEKLFF
CDR3 DNA: TGTGCCAGCAGCTTAGCGGCCGGCGTGGTGGGTGAAAAACTGTTTTTT
J gene: TRBJ1-4
V gene: TRBV7-9
D gene: .
clone size: few

CDR3 protein: CASSQARNVGNYGYTF
CDR3 DNA: TGCGCCAGCAGCCAAGCCCGGAATGTGGGTAACTATGGCTACACCTTC
J gene: TRBJ1-2
V gene: TRBV4-3
D gene: .
clone size: .

CDR3 protein: CASFLAGTLWNEQFF
CDR3 DNA: TGTGCCAGCTTTCTAGCGGGGACCCTATGGAATGAGCAGTTCTTC
J gene: TRBJ2-1
V gene: TRBV11-3
D gene: TRBD2
clone size: .

CDR3 protein: CASSQWAGSSYNEQFF
CDR3 DNA: TGTGCCAGCAGCCAATGGGCGGGGAGCTCCTACAATGAGCAGTTCTTC
J gene: TRBJ2-1
V gene: TRBV11-3
D gene: .
clone size: .

CDR3 protein: CASSLGTEYEQYF
CDR3 DNA: TGTGCTAGCAGCCTCGGGACGGAATACGAGCAGTACTTC
J gene: TRBJ2-7
V gene: TRBV7-7
D gene: .
clone size: .

CDR3 protein: CASSQGQGSNQPQHF
CDR3 DNA: TGCGCCAGCAGCCAAGGACAGGGGAGCAATCAGCCCCAGCATTTT
J gene: TRBJ1-5
V gene: TRBV4-3
D gene: TRBD1
clone size: few

CDR3 protein: CASSEGRETYSYEQYF
CDR3 DNA: TGTGCCAGCAGTGAAGGTCGCGAGACGTACTCTTACGAGCAGTACTTC
J gene: TRBJ2-7
V gene: TRBV2
D gene: .
clone size: .

CDR3 protein: CASSPAGYEQYF
CDR3 DNA: TGTGCCAGCAGTCCCGCCGGCTACGAGCAGTACTTC
J gene: TRBJ2-7
V gene: TRBV27
D gene: .
clone size: .

CDR3 protein: CASSVGGLREEAFF
CDR3 DNA: TGTGCCAGCAGCGTAGGGGGACTACGAGAGGAAGCTTTCTTT
J gene: TRBJ1-1
V gene: TRBV9
D gene: .
clone size: .

CDR3 protein: CASSLTRNTEAFF
CDR3 DNA: TGTGCCAGCAGCTTAACACGCAACACTGAAGCTTTCTTT
J gene: TRBJ1-1
V gene: TRBV13
D gene: .
clone size: .

CDR3 protein: CASSQDRTGGNEKLFF
CDR3 DNA: TGTGCCAGCAGCCAAGATAGGACAGGGGGCAATGAAAAACTGTTTTTT
J gene: TRBJ1-4
V gene: TRBV4-2
D gene: TRBD1
clone size: .

CDR3 protein: CASSLTSRELFF
CDR3 DNA: TGCGCCAGCAGCTTGACTAGCCGGGAGCTGTTTTTT
J gene: TRBJ2-2
V gene: TRBV5-1
D gene: .
clone size: once

CDR3 protein: CASSPGQINYGYTF
CDR3 DNA: TGCGCCAGCAGCCCAGGACAGATTAACTATGGCTACACCTTC
J gene: TRBJ1-2
V gene: TRBV4-1
D gene: .
clone size: .

CDR3 protein: CASSLIGLESSPLHF
CDR3 DNA: TGTGCCAGCAGCCTCATTGGGCTGGAAAGTTCACCCCTCCACTTT
J gene: TRBJ1-6
V gene: TRBV5-5
D gene: .
clone size: .

CDR3 protein: CASSLTGVDYGYTF
CDR3 DNA: TGTGCCAGCAGCTTGACAGGGGTCGACTATGGCTACACCTTC
J gene: TRBJ1-2
V gene: TRBV5-5
D gene: TRBD1
clone size: .

CDR3 protein: CASSFLGFTSEQYF
CDR3 DNA: TGCGCCAGCAGCTTCTTAGGGTTCACCTCCGAGCAGTACTTC
J gene: TRBJ2-7
V gene: TRBV5-1
D gene: .
clone size: .

CDR3 protein: CATRRTSGGVTDTQYF
CDR3 DNA: TGTGCCACCCGGAGGACTAGCGGGGGGGTCACAGATACGCAGTATTTT
J gene: TRBJ2-3
V gene: TRBV15
D gene: TRBD2
clone size: .

CDR3 protein: CASSVLRGADTQYF
CDR3 DNA: TGTGCCAGCAGCGTGTTAAGGGGGGCAGATACGCAGTATTTT
J gene: TRBJ2-3
V gene: TRBV9
D gene: .
clone size: few

CDR3 protein: CASSFPSGGNTEAFF
CDR3 DNA: TGTGCCAGCAGCTTCCCGTCCGGGGGGAACACTGAAGCTTTCTTT
J gene: TRBJ1-1
V gene: TRBV5-5
D gene: .
clone size: few

CDR3 protein: CASSQGALMNTEAFF
CDR3 DNA: TGTGCCAGCTCACAGGGGGCTCTCATGAACACTGAAGCTTTCTTT
J gene: TRBJ1-1
V gene: TRBV18
D gene: TRBD1
clone size: .

CDR3 protein: CASSPVGNTEAFF
CDR3 DNA: TGTGCCAGCTCACCGGTGGGGAACACTGAAGCTTTCTTT
J gene: TRBJ1-1
V gene: TRBV18
D gene: .
clone size: .

CDR3 protein: CASSVDPGHTEAFF
CDR3 DNA: TGTGCCAGCAGCGTAGATCCAGGGCACACTGAAGCTTTCTTT
J gene: TRBJ1-1
V gene: TRBV9
D gene: .
clone size: .

CDR3 protein: CASSPPPGASRGAFF
CDR3 DNA: TGTGCCAGCTCACCCCCTCCAGGGGCGAGTAGGGGGGCTTTCTTT
J gene: TRBJ1-1
V gene: TRBV18
D gene: .
clone size: .

CDR3 protein: CASSFRGSYEQYF
CDR3 DNA: TGTGCCAGCAGTTTTAGGGGGTCCTACGAGCAGTACTTC
J gene: TRBJ2-7
V gene: TRBV27
D gene: .
clone size: .

CDR3 protein: CASSLGWGLNTGELFF
CDR3 DNA: TGCGCCAGCAGCTTAGGATGGGGGCTGAACACCGGGGAGCTGTTTTTT
J gene: TRBJ2-2
V gene: TRBV5-1
D gene: .
clone size: once

CDR3 protein: CASSFGQVANYGYTF
CDR3 DNA: TGTGCCAGCAGCTTCGGACAGGTAGCTAACTATGGCTACACCTTC
J gene: TRBJ1-2
V gene: TRBV7-2
D gene: TRBD1
clone size: .

CDR3 protein: CAWSVNQVTEAFF
CDR3 DNA: TGTGCCTGGAGTGTAAACCAGGTCACTGAAGCTTTCTTT
J gene: TRBJ1-1
V gene: TRBV30
D gene: .
clone size: few

CDR3 protein: CASSLLPWFAEITYGYTF
CDR3 DNA: TGTGCCAGCAGCTTACTCCCCTGGTTTGCGGAGATTACCTATGGCTACACCTTC
J gene: TRBJ1-2
V gene: TRBV7-2
D gene: .
clone size: .

CDR3 protein: CASSITRGTEAFF
CDR3 DNA: TGTGCCAGCAGTATCACCAGGGGCACTGAAGCTTTCTTT
J gene: TRBJ1-1
V gene: TRBV27
D gene: .
clone size: .

CDR3 protein: CASSPGQHNEKLFF
CDR3 DNA: TGTGCCAGCTCCCCGGGACAGCATAATGAAAAACTGTTTTTT
J gene: TRBJ1-4
V gene: TRBV21-1
D gene: .
clone size: .

CDR3 protein: CASSYAGTGEDYGYTF
CDR3 DNA: TGTGCCAGCAGTTACGCCGGGACAGGGGAGGACTATGGCTACACCTTC
J gene: TRBJ1-2
V gene: TRBV6-5
D gene: TRBD1
clone size: .

CDR3 protein: CASSQEAFRTDYTEAFF
CDR3 DNA: TGCGCCAGCAGCCAAGAGGCTTTTAGGACAGATTACACTGAAGCTTTCTTT
J gene: TRBJ1-1
V gene: TRBV4-3
D gene: .
clone size: .

CDR3 protein: CASSPLTSGRVNEQFF
CDR3 DNA: TGTGCCAGCAGTCCCCTGACTAGCGGGAGGGTCAATGAGCAGTTCTTC
J gene: TRBJ2-1
V gene: TRBV27
D gene: TRBD2
clone size: once

CDR3 protein: CASSSPRVLYADTQYF
CDR3 DNA: TGTGCCAGCAGCTCCCCGCGGGTCCTCTACGCGGATACGCAGTATTTT
J gene: TRBJ2-3
V gene: TRBV11-3
D gene: .
clone size: .

CDR3 protein: CASSINRGPGGYTF
CDR3 DNA: TGTGCCAGTAGTATCAACAGGGGGCCTGGTGGCTACACCTTC
J gene: TRBJ1-2
V gene: TRBV19
D gene: TRBD1
clone size: .

CDR3 protein: CASSQDPGPGAYNEQFF
CDR3 DNA: TGCGCCAGCAGCCAAGATCCGGGCCCCGGGGCCTACAATGAGCAGTTCTTC
J gene: TRBJ2-1
V gene: TRBV4-1
D gene: .
clone size: .

CDR3 protein: CASSLAGLAGVNEQFF
CDR3 DNA: TGTGCCAGCAGCTTAGCCGGGCTAGCGGGAGTAAATGAGCAGTTCTTC
J gene: TRBJ2-1
V gene: TRBV11-1
D gene: TRBD2
clone size: .